The 12 T cell receptor beta chains reported below all come from one sample, sequenced in a study of spatial heterogeneity in lung cancer. Specified time point: sample taken at primary tumor resection. Researchers sequenced whole RNA taken from tumor, nontumor lung or frozen PBMC without sorting. TCRdb ran MiXCR on the 5' RACE reads and lists one entry per CDR3 protein. The sample carries 6,900 or so distinct CDR3 sequences, 3.5% to 5% recorded once. Sequences were derived from normal lung tissue next to the tumor, sampled at surgery. These receptors were taken from a female donor with early-stage non-small cell lung cancer.

In this sample, this clonotype is medium-sized. This CDR3 reads CATQTGATMNTEAFF. CDR3 coding DNA: TGTGCCACCCAGACAGGAGCTACCATGAACACTGAAGCTTTCTTT. V is TRBV4-2 and J is TRBJ1-1; D possibly corresponds to TRBD1 (6 bases). This CDR3 spans 15 amino acids. Germline V gene data show CDR1 as LGHNA and CDR2 as YNFKEQ. V was shortened by 10 bases and J by 0 bases, with 18 bases between the two germline ends.

This clonotype appeared many times. Its ends do not fully match the called genes, so a read error is possible. The chain links TRBV29-1 to TRBJ2-1; 8 bases map to TRBD2. Germline V gene data show CDR1 as SQVTM and CDR2 as ANQGSEA. This CDR3 spans 15 amino acids. CDR3 region: CSGEGGGTSRNEQFF. The DNA of the CDR3 is TGCAGCGGTGAAGGCGGGGGGACTTCCAGAAATGAGCAGTTCTTC.

This clonotype was detected many times. This chain uses TRBV2 with TRBJ2-5, with D possibly being TRBD1 (6 bases). V was pared by 3 bases and J by 2 bases, with 13 bases between. Germline CDR1 and CDR2: SNHLY and FYNNEI. The CDR3 extends over 15 amino acids. The CDR3 sequence is CASSEGFQGQETQYF. DNA for the CDR3: TGTGCCAGCAGTGAGGGATTTCAGGGGCAAGAGACCCAGTACTTC.

This clonotype was seen many times. The chain is built from TRBV6-2 or TRBV6-3 and TRBJ1-1; D gene unclear. The germline V and J ends were trimmed by 6 bases and 3 bases, with 23 bases remaining between them. The CDR3 spans 17 residues. CDR1 and CDR2 from the germline V gene are MNHEY and SVGEGT. The chain's CDR3 is CASSLPLIAALDTEAFF. The CDR3 DNA follows: TGTGCCAGCAGCCTACCATTGATCGCGGCCTTAGACACTGAAGCTTTCTTT.

This clonotype was observed a handful of times. CDR3 amino acids: CASSLTGVPYQETQYF. The CDR3, as DNA: TGTGCCAGCAGCCTCACAGGGGTTCCGTACCAAGAGACCCAGTACTTC. The genes are TRBV6-5 and TRBJ2-5; the match to TRBD1 covers 7 bases. Looked up from germline, CDR1 is MNHEY and CDR2 is SVGAGI. This CDR3 is built from 16 residues. V was clipped by 6 bases and J by 0 bases; unmatched bases: 10.

Worth noting for this clonotype: A single base separates this from a much larger clone, so it may be a read error. J is TRBJ2-7 and V is TRBV11-2, with D unresolved. This CDR3 has 13 residues. Germline lookup yields CDR1 SGHAT and CDR2 FQNNGV. Trimming removed 5 bases from V and 2 bases from J, with 10 bases in between. The CDR3 spells CASSLGLTYEQYF. The DNA of the CDR3 is TGTGCCAGCAGCCTAGGGCTGACCTACGAGCAGTACTTC.

This clonotype rates as medium-sized. The CDR3 DNA reads as TGCAGTGCCCGAAGGGGAGGGTTCTCCTACGAGCAGTACTTC. The encoded protein is CSARRGGFSYEQYF. The chain links TRBV20-1 to TRBJ2-7; 7 bases fit TRBD2. V dropped 6 bases and J dropped 0; count of bases not matched to a gene: 8. The CDR3 sequence is 14 residues long. Germline loops: CDR1 DFQATT, CDR2 SNEGSKA (reference sequence).

There are many counts of this clonotype. V is TRBV5-4 and J is TRBJ1-2, with D possibly matching TRBD1 (6 bases). CDR1 is SGHNT, CDR2 YYREEE, per germline (reference sequence). The CDR3 totals 13 residues. V was pared by 5 bases and J by 7 bases, with 15 bases between. As DNA, the CDR3 is TGTGCCAGCAGGGTAGGACAGACCCCTGGCTACACCTTC. Translating it yields CASRVGQTPGYTF.

This clonotype was recorded many times. The chain carries TRBV12-5 and TRBJ1-1, with D unclear. The CDR3 covers 12 residues. The germline gives CDR1 LGHNT, CDR2 FRNRAP. The V and J ends lost 5 bases and 10 bases respectively, with 14 bases between them. The CDR3 spells CASGLTAGLAFF. CDR3 bases: TGTGCTAGTGGTCTCACGGCGGGGTTAGCTTTCTTT.

This clonotype was detected many times. The rearrangement links TRBV5-1 to TRBJ2-6; D gene uncertain. Germline CDR1 and CDR2: SGHRS and YFSETQ. The germline V and J ends were trimmed by 0 bases and 0 bases, with 13 bases remaining between them. The CDR3 has 18 amino acids. The CDR3 region has the DNA TGCGCCAGCAGCTTGGTCACCGGCCCTTCCTCTGGGGCCAACGTCCTGACTTTC. The encoded protein is CASSLVTGPSSGANVLTF.

This clonotype is labeled medium-sized. CDR3 bases: TGTGCTAGTGGTGATCAACCATCTCTGAACACTGAAGCTTTCTTT. This encodes CASGDQPSLNTEAFF. J is TRBJ1-1 and V is TRBV12-5; D not certain. CDR1 and CDR2 from the germline V gene are LGHNT and FRNRAP. Trimming stripped 5 bases from V and 0 bases from J, with 13 bases between. The CDR3 spans 15 residues.

This clonotype has only a few counts. The rearrangement joins TRBV5-4 to TRBJ2-7, with D perhaps given as TRBD1 or TRBD2 (5 bases each). This CDR3 has 15 amino acids. The ends were cut back, 0 bases at V and 7 bases at J, with 17 bases in the middle. Germline values: CDR1 SGHNT, CDR2 YYREEE (reference sequence). CDR3 loop: CASSLARGAPGEQYF. CDR3 DNA sequence: TGTGCCAGCAGCTTGGCGAGGGGCGCCCCCGGAGAGCAGTACTTC.